Sequencing of this T cell receptor (beta chain) was carried out in a study of preoperative IRX-2 immunotherapy in early breast cancer. Treatment here: preoperative locoregional IRX-2 cytokine immunotherapy. Samples came from a phase Ib trial of preoperative locoregional IRX-2 cytokine immunotherapy. Germline V lookup: CDR1 SGHNT, CDR2 YENEEA. V was clipped by 5 bases and J by 6 bases, with 22 bases between them. There are 17 residues in the CDR3. Data came from immunoSEQ multiplex PCR; TCRdb stores just in-frame clones and leaves some out. This table has some 42,000 clones, around four fifths appearing once.

Sequenced material: lymph node tissue, taken after IRX-2 immunotherapy. J is TRBJ2-2 and V is TRBV11-3; D is undetermined. This clonotype originated in a human donor with breast cancer. In nucleotides, the CDR3 is TGTGCCAGCAGCCACCACGCCCCCAACAAGGGCGCCGGGGAGCTGTTTTTT. It translates to CASSHHAPNKGAGELFF.